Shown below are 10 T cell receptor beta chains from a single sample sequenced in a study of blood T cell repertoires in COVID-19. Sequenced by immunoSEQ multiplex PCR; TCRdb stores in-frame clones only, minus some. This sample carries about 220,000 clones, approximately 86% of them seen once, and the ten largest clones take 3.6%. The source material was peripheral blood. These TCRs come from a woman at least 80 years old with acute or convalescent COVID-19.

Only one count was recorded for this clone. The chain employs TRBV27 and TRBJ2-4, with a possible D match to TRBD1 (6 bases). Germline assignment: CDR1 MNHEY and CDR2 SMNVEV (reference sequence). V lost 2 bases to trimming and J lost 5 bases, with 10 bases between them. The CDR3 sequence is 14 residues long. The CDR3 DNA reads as TGTGCCAGCAGTTTAAACAGGGCGGAAAACATTCAGTACTTC. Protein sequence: CASSLNRAENIQYF.

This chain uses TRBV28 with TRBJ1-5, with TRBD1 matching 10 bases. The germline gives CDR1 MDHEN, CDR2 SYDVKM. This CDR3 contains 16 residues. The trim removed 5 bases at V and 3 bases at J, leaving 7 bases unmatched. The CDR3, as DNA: TGTGCCAGCAGTACACGGACAGGGGGGTTCAATCAGCCCCAGCATTTT. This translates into CASSTRTGGFNQPQHF.

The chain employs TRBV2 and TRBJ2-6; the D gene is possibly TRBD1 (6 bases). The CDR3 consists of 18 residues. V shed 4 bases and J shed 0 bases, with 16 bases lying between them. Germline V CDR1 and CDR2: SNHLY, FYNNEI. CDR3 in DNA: TGTGCCAGCAGTGTGTCAGGGGCCGTTAGCTCTGGGGCCAACGTCCTGACTTTC. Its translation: CASSVSGAVSSGANVLTF. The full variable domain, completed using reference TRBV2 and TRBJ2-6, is EPEVTQTPSHQVTQMGQEVILRCVPISNHLYFYWYRQILGQKVEFLVSFYNNEISEKSEIFDDQFSVERPDGSNFTLKIRSTKLEDSAMYFCASSVSGAVSSGANVLTFGAGSRLTVL.

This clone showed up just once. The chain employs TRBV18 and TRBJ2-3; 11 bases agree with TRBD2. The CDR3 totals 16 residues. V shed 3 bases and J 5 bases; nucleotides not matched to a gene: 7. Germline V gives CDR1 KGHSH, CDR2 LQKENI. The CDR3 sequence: CASSPSSLAGGDTQYF. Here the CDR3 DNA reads TGTGCCAGCTCACCTTCTTCCCTAGCGGGGGGAGATACGCAGTATTTT.

CDR3 region: CASSQEVRGSPLHF. The CDR3 coding sequence is TGTGCCAGCAGCCAAGAAGTCAGGGGTTCACCCCTCCACTTT. This sequence joins TRBV3-1 (or the pseudogene TRBV3-2) and TRBJ1-6, with D tentatively TRBD1 (6 bases). V lost 0 bases, J lost 9 bases, and 9 bases lay in between. The CDR3 runs 14 residues. CDR1 LGHDT and CDR2 YNNKEL come from the germline V gene (reference sequence).

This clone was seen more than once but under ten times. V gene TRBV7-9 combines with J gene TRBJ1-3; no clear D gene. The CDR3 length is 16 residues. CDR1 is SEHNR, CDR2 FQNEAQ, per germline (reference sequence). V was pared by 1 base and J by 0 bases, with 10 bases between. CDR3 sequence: CASSLVDLISGNTIYF. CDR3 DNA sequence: TGTGCCAGCAGCTTAGTTGACTTGATCTCTGGAAACACCATATATTTT. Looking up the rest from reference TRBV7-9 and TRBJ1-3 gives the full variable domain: DTGVSQNPRHKITKRGQNVTFRCDPISEHNRLYWYRQTLGQGPEFLTYFQNEAQLEKSRLLSDRFSAERPKGSFSTLEIQRTEQGDSAMYLCASSLVDLISGNTIYFGEGSWLTVV.

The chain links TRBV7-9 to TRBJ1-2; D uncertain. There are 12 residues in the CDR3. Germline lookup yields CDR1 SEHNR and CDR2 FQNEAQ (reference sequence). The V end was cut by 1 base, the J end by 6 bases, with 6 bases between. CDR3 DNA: TGTGCCAGCAGCTTAGTGTCAAATGGCTACACCTTC. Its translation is CASSLVSNGYTF.

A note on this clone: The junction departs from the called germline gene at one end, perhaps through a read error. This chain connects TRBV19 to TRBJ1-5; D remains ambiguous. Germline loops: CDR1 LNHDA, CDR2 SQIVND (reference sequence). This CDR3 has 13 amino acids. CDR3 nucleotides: TGTGCCAGTAGTTCGGTTAGCAAACAGCCCCAGCATTTT. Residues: CASSSVSKQPQHF.

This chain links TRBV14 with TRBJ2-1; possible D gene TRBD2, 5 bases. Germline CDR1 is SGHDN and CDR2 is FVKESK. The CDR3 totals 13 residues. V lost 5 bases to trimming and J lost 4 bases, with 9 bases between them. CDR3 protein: CASSTEGYNEQFF. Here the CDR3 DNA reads TGTGCCAGCAGCACCGAGGGATACAATGAGCAGTTCTTC.

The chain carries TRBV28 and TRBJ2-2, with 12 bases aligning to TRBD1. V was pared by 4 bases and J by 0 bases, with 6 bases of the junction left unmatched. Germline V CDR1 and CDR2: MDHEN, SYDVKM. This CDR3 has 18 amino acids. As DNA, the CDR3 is TGTGCCAGCAGTTACCTGGGACAGGGGGCGCCGAACACCGGGGAGCTGTTTTTT. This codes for CASSYLGQGAPNTGELFF.